This TCR beta chain was observed in a study of blood T cell repertoires in COVID-19. About the research overall: Sites in the United States, Italy and Spain provided acute and convalescent COVID-19 samples. T cells, B-cell-depleted T cells, or PBMCs supplied cDNA or gDNA.

Germline lookup yields CDR1 MNHEY and CDR2 SVGAGI. This CDR3 has 10 amino acids. This clone was seen only once. At one of its ends the junction is not consistent with the germline gene, which may arise from a read error. Per the authors' pipeline: Scientists estimated how many nucleated cells there were by amplifying reference gene primers. The method was immunoSEQ multiplex PCR; TCRdb's version includes in-frame clones alone and lacks a portion of them. D and trimming come from the DNA, and the V and J calls and clone size come from that table. The sample includes 250,000 or so clones, 70% to 90% seen only once; the top ten take around 5%.

This TCR derives from an older woman with COVID-19, enrolled during active disease. V is TRBV6-5 and J is TRBJ1-1, with D perhaps TRBD1 (6 bases). The material sequenced was peripheral blood. The CDR3 protein is CASTSGGRTF. Here the CDR3 DNA reads TGTGCCAGCACCTCGGGGGGCCGCACCTTT.